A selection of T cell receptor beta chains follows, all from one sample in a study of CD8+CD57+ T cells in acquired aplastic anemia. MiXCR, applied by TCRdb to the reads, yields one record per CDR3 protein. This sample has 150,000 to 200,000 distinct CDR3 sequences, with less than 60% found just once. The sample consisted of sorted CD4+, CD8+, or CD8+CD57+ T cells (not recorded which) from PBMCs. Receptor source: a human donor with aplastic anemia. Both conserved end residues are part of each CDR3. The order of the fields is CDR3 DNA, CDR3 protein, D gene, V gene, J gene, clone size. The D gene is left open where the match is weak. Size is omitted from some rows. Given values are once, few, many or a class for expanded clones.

TGTGCCACCATGAGACAGGGCGCAGATACGCAGTATTTT	CATMRQGADTQYF	TRBD1	TRBV24-1	TRBJ2-3	-
TGCAGTGCTAGAGGGGAGTGGCGCCCCTACGAGCAGTACTTC	CSARGEWRPYEQYF	-	TRBV20-1	TRBJ2-7	-
TGCAGTGCTAGAGACGAGGCCAGCTCTGGAAACACCATATATTTT	CSARDEASSGNTIYF	-	TRBV20-1	TRBJ1-3	many
TGCGCCAGCACCTCTGGGGGCGGCGACACAGATACGCAGTATTTT	CASTSGGGDTDTQYF	-	TRBV5-1	TRBJ2-3	many
TGCGCCAGCAGCCGGGTAGGACAGGGTGACGAGCAGTACTTC	CASSRVGQGDEQYF	TRBD1	TRBV5-1	TRBJ2-7	many
TGTGCCAGCAGCGTAGTAGGGACTCAAGAGACCCAGTACTTC	CASSVVGTQETQYF	-	TRBV9	TRBJ2-5	many
TGTGCCACCAGTCCGGGGGGTGGCTATGGCTACACCTTC	CATSPGGGYGYTF	-	TRBV24-1	TRBJ1-2	few
TGTGCCAGCAGCGTAGGGGGGACGAGCTCCTACAATGAGCAGTTCTTC	CASSVGGTSSYNEQFF	-	TRBV9	TRBJ2-1	once
TGCGCCAGCAGCCAAATTAGGGACCGGAATGAGCAGTTCTTC	CASSQIRDRNEQFF	-	TRBV4-1	TRBJ2-1	many
TGTGCCAGCAGTGAAGCCGCGGAGACCCAGTTCTTC	CASSEAAETQFF	-	TRBV2	TRBJ2-1	once
TGTGCCAGCACACGGACAGGGCTGACAGATACGCAGTATTTT	CASTRTGLTDTQYF	TRBD1	TRBV2	TRBJ2-3	-
TGTGCCAGCAGCTCCGGGACTAGCGGGAGTGGTGTGAAGACCCAGTGCTTC	CASSSGTSGSGVKTQCF	TRBD2	TRBV7-3	TRBJ2-5	-
TGTGCCAGCCGGGAGCGGCCGAGAGAGGGCGAGCAGTACTTC	CASRERPREGEQYF	-	TRBV2	TRBJ2-7	many
TGTGCCATCACCGGGACTTTGCCCACAGATACGCAGTATTTT	CAITGTLPTDTQYF	-	TRBV10-3	TRBJ2-3	-
TGTGCCACCAGCATCCGGGACACGGAGGCAGATACGCAGTATTTT	CATSIRDTEADTQYF	-	TRBV15	TRBJ2-3	many
TGTGCCAGCAGCCGCGGGATTCCGAACACTGAAGCTTTCTTT	CASSRGIPNTEAFF	-	TRBV3-1	TRBJ1-1	many
TGTGCCGGCAGACCAAGTATTACAAGAACGGAGCAGTTCTTC	CAGRPSITRTEQFF	-	TRBV6-1	TRBJ2-1	few